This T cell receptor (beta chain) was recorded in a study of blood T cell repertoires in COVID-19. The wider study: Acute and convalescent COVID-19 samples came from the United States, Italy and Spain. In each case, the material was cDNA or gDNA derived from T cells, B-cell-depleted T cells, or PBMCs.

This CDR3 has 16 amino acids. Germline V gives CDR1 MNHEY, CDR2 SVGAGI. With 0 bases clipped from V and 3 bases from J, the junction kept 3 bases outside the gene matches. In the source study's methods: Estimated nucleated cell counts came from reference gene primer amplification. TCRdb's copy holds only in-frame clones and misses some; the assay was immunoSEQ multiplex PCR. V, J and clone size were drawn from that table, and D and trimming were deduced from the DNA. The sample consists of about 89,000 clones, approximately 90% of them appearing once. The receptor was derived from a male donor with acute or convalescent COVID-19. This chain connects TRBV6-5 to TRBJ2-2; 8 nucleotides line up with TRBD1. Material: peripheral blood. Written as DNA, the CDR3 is TGTGCCAGCAGTTACTCGACCAGGGGGCACACCGGGGAGCTGTTTTTT. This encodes CASSYSTRGHTGELFF.